This T cell receptor (beta chain) was sequenced for a study of OX40 agonist ivuxolimab in advanced cancers. Looking at the study overall: Each dose-escalation patient presented with hepatocellular carcinoma, melanoma, renal cell or head and neck cancer. General observations from the study: CD8+ T cells (on average) carried more expanded clones than CD4+ T cells. At 0.1 to 3.0 mg/kg, CD4+ and CD8+ blood T cells expanded clonally by week 6.

V lost 7 bases and J lost 2; bases outside the gene matches: 9. This CDR3 is 15 amino acids long. The germline V gene encodes CDR1 SGHRS and CDR2 YFSETQ. TCRdb's table, derived via immunoSEQ multiplex PCR, lists solely in-frame clones and lacks some. The sample yields more than 55,000 clones, over 70% seen once. Notes on this clone: Antigen specificity is unknown.

The chain joins TRBV5-1 to TRBJ2-3; TRBD2 agrees at 8 bases. The TCR sequence derives from an adult with an advanced solid tumor such as melanoma, head and neck, liver or kidney cancer. Sequencing was performed on CD4+ or CD8+ T cells sorted from blood, taken in a trial of the OX40 agonist ivuxolimab. The CDR3 here is CASEIAGQLTDTQYF. CDR3 DNA: TGCGCCAGCGAAATAGCGGGGCAACTCACAGATACGCAGTATTTT.